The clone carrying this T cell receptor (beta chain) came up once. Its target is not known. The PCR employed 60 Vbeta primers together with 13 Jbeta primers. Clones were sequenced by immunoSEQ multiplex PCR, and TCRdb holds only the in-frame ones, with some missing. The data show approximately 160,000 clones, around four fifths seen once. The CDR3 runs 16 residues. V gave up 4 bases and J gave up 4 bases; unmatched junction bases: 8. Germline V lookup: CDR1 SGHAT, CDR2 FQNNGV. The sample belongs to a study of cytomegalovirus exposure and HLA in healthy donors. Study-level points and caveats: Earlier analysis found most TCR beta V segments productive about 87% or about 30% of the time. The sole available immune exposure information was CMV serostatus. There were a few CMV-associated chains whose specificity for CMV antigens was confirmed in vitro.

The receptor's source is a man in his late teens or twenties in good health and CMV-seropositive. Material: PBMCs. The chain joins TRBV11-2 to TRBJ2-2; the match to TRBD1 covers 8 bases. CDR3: CASSSHRGIRTGELFF. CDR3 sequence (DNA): TGTGCCAGCAGCTCACACAGGGGGATTCGCACCGGGGAGCTGTTTTTT.